One sample yielded the 5 T cell receptor beta chains listed below, sequenced in a study of brain T cells in children with intractable seizures. Sequenced by immunoSEQ multiplex PCR; TCRdb stores in-frame clones only, minus some. Of about 320,000 clones listed, over 90% are singletons. The time point is: blood from clinic visit 5 months post-surgery; TSC patient then seizure free. The specimen comprised peripheral blood, sampled 5 to 6 months after surgery. Source of these receptors: a boy in the first two years of life with tuberous sclerosis and intractable seizures.

The CDR3 nucleotides are TGTGCCAGCAGTGCCTGGGGCTACGAGCAGTACTTC. Residues: CASSAWGYEQYF. This sequence joins TRBV25-1 and TRBJ2-7; D is unresolved. Trimming took 4 bases from V and 3 from J, leaving 7 bases between them. The CDR3 is 12 amino acids. Germline V gene lookup returns CDR1 MGHDK and CDR2 SYGVNS.

The V gene is TRBV29-1, the J gene TRBJ1-2, with D possibly matching TRBD1 (6 bases). Germline V CDR1 and CDR2: SQVTM, ANQGSEA. CDR3 length: 18 amino acids. V lost 1 base to trimming and J lost 0 bases, with 21 bases between them. The CDR3 protein is CSVEGVSGHDITNYGYTF. Written as DNA, the CDR3 is TGCAGCGTTGAAGGGGTGTCGGGACACGATATCACTAACTATGGCTACACCTTC. Together with reference TRBV29-1 and TRBJ1-2, the CDR3 gives the full variable domain: SAVISQKPSRDICQRGTSLTIQCQVDSQVTMMFWYRQQPGQSLTLIATANQGSEATYESGFVIDKFPISRPNLTFSTLTVSNMSPEDSSIYLCSVEGVSGHDITNYGYTFGSGTRLTVV.

The rearrangement links TRBV7-9 to TRBJ1-2; 8 bases line up with TRBD1. Germline V gene data show CDR1 as SEHNR and CDR2 as FQNEAQ (reference sequence). The CDR3 loop spans 14 amino acids. With 5 bases clipped from V and 4 bases from J, the junction kept 6 bases outside the gene matches. Written as DNA, the CDR3 is TGTGCCAGCAGCGAGGGGACAGGCGTCTATGGCTACACCTTC. Protein sequence: CASSEGTGVYGYTF.

The chain joins TRBV3-1 (or the pseudogene TRBV3-2) to TRBJ2-3; D is possibly TRBD2 (5 bases). The CDR3 loop spans 13 amino acids. The V gene's germline CDR1 is LGHDT and CDR2 YNNKEL (reference sequence). Trimming took 2 bases from V and 7 from J, leaving 10 bases between them. The CDR3 coding sequence is TGTGCCAGCAGCCAACGGAGGACCCATACGCAGTATTTT. Protein sequence: CASSQRRTHTQYF.

This chain joins TRBV14 and TRBJ2-5, with D perhaps matching TRBD2 (5 bases). Per germline, CDR1 SGHDN and CDR2 FVKESK. V was clipped by 0 bases and J by 0 bases, with 20 bases between them. The CDR3 contains 19 residues. The CDR3 region is CASSQDGVSTILYQETQYF. The CDR3 DNA reads TGTGCCAGCAGCCAAGATGGAGTTTCGACTATATTATACCAAGAGACCCAGTACTTC.